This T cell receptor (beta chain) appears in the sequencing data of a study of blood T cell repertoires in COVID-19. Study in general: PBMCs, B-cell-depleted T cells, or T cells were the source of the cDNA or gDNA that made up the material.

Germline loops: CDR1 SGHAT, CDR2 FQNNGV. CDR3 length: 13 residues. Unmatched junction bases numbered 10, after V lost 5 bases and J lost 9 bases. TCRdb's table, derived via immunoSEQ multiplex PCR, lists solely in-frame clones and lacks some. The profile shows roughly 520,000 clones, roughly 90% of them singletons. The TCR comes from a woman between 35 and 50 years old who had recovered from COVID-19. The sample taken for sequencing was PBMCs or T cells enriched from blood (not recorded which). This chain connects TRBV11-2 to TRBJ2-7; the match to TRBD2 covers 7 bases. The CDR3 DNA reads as TGTGCCAGCAGCCCCGGCGGGCGGGAGAGGCAGTACTTC. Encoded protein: CASSPGGRERQYF.